Here is one TCR beta chain with its context. With V trimmed by 8 bases and J by 4 bases, 12 bases remained unmatched. CDR1 and CDR2 (germline): MDHEN, SYDVKM. This CDR3 is 15 amino acids long. This sample is drawn from a study of technical replicates of blood from several donors. Profiling relied on immunoSEQ multiplex PCR, and the TCRdb table lists in-frame clones only, not all of them. The sample yields 80,000 or so clones, 96% seen once. The origin of this receptor is a human donor in good health. What was sequenced was T cells isolated from PBMCs. This chain links TRBV28 with TRBJ2-5; 8 nucleotides match TRBD2. The CDR3 reads CASRNSGTRGETQYF. The CDR3 nucleotides are TGTGCCAGCCGTAATTCCGGGACTAGGGGAGAGACCCAGTACTTC.